This TCR beta chain was retrieved from a study of a mutant IDH1 vaccine in newly diagnosed glioma. As for the study in general: First vaccine doses came 4-6 weeks after radiotherapy alone, or with temozolomide cycles. Most had both radiotherapy and temozolomide beforehand; others had only one. In the visit schedule, V12 fell in week 35, while V13 fell in week 47.

Findings and caveats of the study: The study observed vaccine-induced immune responses in more than 80% of patients.

Assay: immunoSEQ multiplex PCR; the TCRdb copy retains only in-frame clones and omits some. Of 30,000 to 35,000 clones in the sample, around nine tenths were seen once. The CDR3 runs to 16 residues. Between the trimmed V and J ends, which lost 3 bases and 3 bases, there was a span of 17 bases. Germline V gene sequence: CDR1 LNHDA, CDR2 SQIVND (reference sequence). This clone is medium-sized in the sample. Its antigen is unidentified. The sample contains more than one DNA sequence encoding this CDR3. Specified time point: week 47, end of study. Vaccinated patients received 300 ug of mutant IDH1 20-mer peptide per dose, with topical imiquimod.

The input for sequencing was PBMCs, taken from a glioma patient whose treatment included an IDH1 peptide vaccine. This clonotype was obtained from a middle-aged man with glioma. The chain recombines TRBV19 with TRBJ1-1; D is perhaps TRBD1 (5 bases). The CDR3: CASSITGSLLDTEAFF. As DNA, the CDR3 is TGTGCCAGTAGTATCACAGGTAGCCTCTTGGACACTGAAGCTTTCTTT.